A selection of T cell receptor beta chains follows, all from one sample in a study of T cells expressing NK-cell markers. TCRdb derives one entry per CDR3 protein from the 5' RACE reads, leaving out DNA. In total, the table holds 500,000 or so distinct CDR3 sequences. The specimen sequenced was blood T cells: a sorted CD56 or NKG2C T cell subset, CD4+ or CD8+ T cells, or bulk PBMC T cells (not recorded which). The source is a man younger than 30 in good health. CDR3s include the opening cysteine and the closing phenylalanine or tryptophan.

CDR3 | J | V
CASGTQGSNQPQHF | TRBJ1-5 | TRBV12-5
CASSLARVADHNEQFF | TRBJ2-1 | TRBV5-1
CSAALTDYGEQFF | TRBJ2-1 | TRBV20-1
CASSLEPRDRGFTF | TRBJ1-2 | TRBV12-3/TRBV12-4
CASRAMGYGDTQYF | TRBJ2-3 | TRBV7-3
CASSFRLAGRQETQYF | TRBJ2-5 | TRBV28
CSVWYTDNHEQYF | TRBJ2-7 | TRBV29-1
CASSVPGGAGYTF | TRBJ1-2 | TRBV6-1
CASSWQQENNEQFF | TRBJ2-1 | TRBV5-1
CSARDHPGNSPLHF | TRBJ1-6 | TRBV20-1
CASSFGTLYEQYF | TRBJ2-7 | TRBV27
CASSLDREVGELFF | TRBJ2-2 | TRBV11-2
CASSSRGTGKGGEQFF | TRBJ2-1 | TRBV5-1
CASSETVVGTGVSPLHF | TRBJ1-6 | TRBV2
CASSPTRWRQGGSTDTQYF | TRBJ2-3 | TRBV28
CASSQEQGSGETQYF | TRBJ2-5 | TRBV14
CASSLIWQGYNEQFF | TRBJ2-1 | TRBV5-5
CASSPEVRNYGYTF | TRBJ1-2 | TRBV5-6
CASTPGAGANSGGNEQFF | TRBJ2-1 | TRBV5-1
CASSNPGTPSSYEQYF | TRBJ2-7 | TRBV5-1